This passage covers 22 T cell receptor beta chains from one sample sequenced in a study of OX40 agonist ivuxolimab in advanced cancers. Here immunoSEQ multiplex PCR was the method, and the copy in TCRdb shows in-frame clones only, minus some. The repertoire holds about 83,000 clones, with roughly 91% as singletons. Specimen: CD4+ or CD8+ T cells sorted from blood, collected in a trial of the OX40 agonist ivuxolimab. The receptors originated from an adult with an advanced solid tumor such as melanoma, head and neck, liver or kidney cancer.

The V gene is TRBV11-2, the J gene TRBJ1-2; 8 nucleotides align to TRBD1. The CDR3 runs to 14 residues. With V trimmed by 5 bases and J by 4 bases, 6 bases remained unmatched. Germline assignment: CDR1 SGHAT and CDR2 FQNNGV. The CDR3 loop is CASSADRASYGYTF. The CDR3 nucleotides read TGTGCCAGCAGCGCGGACAGGGCTTCCTATGGCTACACCTTC. Filled out from reference TRBV11-2 and TRBJ1-2, the complete variable domain reads EAGVAQSPRYKIIEKRQSVAFWCNPISGHATLYWYQQILGQGPKLLIQFQNNGVVDDSQLPKDRFSAERLKGVDSTLKIQPAKLEDSAVYLCASSADRASYGYTFGSGTRLTVV.

This chain connects TRBV30 to TRBJ1-1; unclear D gene. V was clipped by 0 bases and J by 4 bases, with 12 bases between them. The germline gives CDR1 GTSNPN, CDR2 SVGIG (reference sequence). This CDR3 spans 14 amino acids. CDR3 sequence: CAWSVLKAATEAFF. The CDR3 bases are TGTGCCTGGAGTGTACTAAAGGCAGCCACTGAAGCTTTCTTT.

This clone has just a few counts. V is TRBV5-1 and J is TRBJ1-1; 8 nucleotides align to TRBD1. Germline lookup yields CDR1 SGHRS and CDR2 YFSETQ. V was clipped by 3 bases and J by 3 bases; unmatched bases: 10. CDR3 length: 16 residues. CDR3 nucleotide sequence: TGCGCCAGCAGCTCGGAACCACAGGGGGGATACACTGAAGCTTTCTTT. Protein sequence: CASSSEPQGGYTEAFF. The full variable domain, its missing parts supplied by reference TRBV5-1 and TRBJ1-1, is KAGVTQTPRYLIKTRGQQVTLSCSPISGHRSVSWYQQTPGQGLQFLFEYFSETQRNKGNFPGRFSGRQFSNSRSEMNVSTLELGDSALYLCASSSEPQGGYTEAFFGQGTRLTVV.

The J gene is TRBJ1-2, the V gene TRBV25-1; D perhaps matches TRBD1 (5 bases). The CDR3 is 14 amino acids. CDR1 is MGHDK and CDR2 is SYGVNS in the germline V gene. The V and J ends lost 4 bases and 5 bases respectively, with 14 bases between them. The CDR3 DNA reads TGTGCCAGCAGTGGAAGAGGGACGTGGTATGGCTACACCTTC. Residues: CASSGRGTWYGYTF.

The chain combines TRBV6-6 with TRBJ2-3, with D perhaps TRBD2 (5 bases). The V end was cut by 3 bases, the J end by 3 bases, with 7 bases between. Germline-derived CDR1 and CDR2 are MNHNY and SVGAGI (reference sequence). The CDR3 has 13 amino acids. CDR3 DNA sequence: TGTGCCAGCAGTTATGGGAGTACAGATACGCAGTATTTT. Protein: CASSYGSTDTQYF.

The chain has TRBV14 and TRBJ2-5, with TRBD2 identical over 8 bases. The CDR3 totals 15 residues. In germline, CDR1 is SGHDN, CDR2 FVKESK. J lost 5 bases, V lost 3 bases, and 8 bases had no gene match. CDR3 nucleotide sequence: TGTGCCAGCAGCCAGCTCCGGGGGGGCCTCGAGACCCAGTACTTC. Translated, it gives CASSQLRGGLETQYF.

This CDR3 is CASSLGDRSQPQHF. The CDR3 region has the DNA TGTGCCAGCAGTTTGGGGGACAGGAGCCAGCCCCAGCATTTT. The V gene is TRBV28, the J gene TRBJ1-5; 8 positions match TRBD1. Germline values: CDR1 MDHEN, CDR2 SYDVKM. The CDR3 length is 14 residues. V lost 3 bases to trimming and J lost 7 bases; unmatched junction nucleotides: 5.

This chain joins TRBV5-1 and TRBJ1-6; TRBD1 matches at 8 bases. V was clipped by 4 bases and J by 8 bases; unmatched bases: 5. The length of the CDR3 is 14 residues. Germline CDR1 and CDR2: SGHRS and YFSETQ. The CDR3 here is CASSPGQVHSPLHF. The CDR3, as DNA: TGCGCCAGCAGCCCGGGACAGGTCCATTCACCCCTCCACTTT.

V gene TRBV2 combines with J gene TRBJ2-5; either TRBD1 or TRBD2 may supply D (7 bases each). The germline CDR1 and CDR2 sequences are SNHLY and FYNNEI. The CDR3 contains 15 residues. V lost 6 bases to trimming and J lost 2 bases, with 16 bases between them. CDR3 residues: CASRGRGGPQETQYF. Written as DNA, the CDR3 is TGTGCCAGCAGGGGCAGGGGGGGGCCGCAAGAGACCCAGTACTTC.

This clone is a singleton in its sample. The rearrangement uses TRBV11-3 and TRBJ2-7; D uncertain. The CDR3 is 13 residues long. The V and J ends lost 1 base and 6 bases respectively, with 10 bases between them. CDR1 SGHNT and CDR2 YENEEA come from the germline V gene. The CDR3 region is CASSLGISSEQYF. The DNA for the CDR3 is TGTGCCAGCAGCTTAGGTATTAGTTCCGAGCAGTACTTC.

The gene calls are TRBV11-2 and TRBJ1-1; D unresolved. V was pared by 5 bases and J by 8 bases, with 15 bases between. The CDR3 runs to 13 residues. Germline assignment: CDR1 SGHAT and CDR2 FQNNGV. The DNA of the CDR3 is TGTGCCAGCAGCCCGGACCCCTTACGGGAAGCTTTCTTT. Translated: CASSPDPLREAFF.

The rearrangement uses TRBV4-2 and TRBJ2-3; 8 bases fit TRBD1. Per germline, CDR1 LGHNA and CDR2 YNFKEQ. CDR3 length: 17 amino acids. V dropped 3 bases and J dropped 2; count of bases not matched to a gene: 10. Here the CDR3 DNA reads TGTGCCAGCAGCCAGACTCAGGGGGCCGGGTACACAGATACGCAGTATTTT. The encoded protein is CASSQTQGAGYTDTQYF.

The chain employs TRBV28 and TRBJ1-5; TRBD1 matches at 11 bases. CDR1 MDHEN and CDR2 SYDVKM come from the germline V gene. CDR3 length: 15 amino acids. With V trimmed by 6 bases and J by 4 bases, 5 bases remained unmatched. The CDR3 DNA sequence: TGTGCCAGCAGCTCTGGGACAGGGGGAAATCAGCCCCAGCATTTT. This gives the protein CASSSGTGGNQPQHF.

The CDR3 DNA follows: TGTGCCAGCAGCTTAGTAGCGGGAGGGGATACGCAGTATTTT. It encodes CASSLVAGGDTQYF. The V and J genes are TRBV7-2 and TRBJ2-3, with 11 bases identical to TRBD2. The CDR3 is 14 residues long. J lost 6 bases, V lost 1 base, and 0 bases had no gene match. Germline V gene data show CDR1 as SGHTA and CDR2 as FQGNSA.

J is TRBJ1-2 and V is TRBV27; D is possibly TRBD1 (5 bases). From germline, CDR1 is MNHEY and CDR2 SMNVEV (reference sequence). CDR3 size: 16 residues. V gave up 5 bases and J gave up 4 bases, with 20 bases separating them. CDR3 amino acids: CASSPNLSLGRYGYTF. The CDR3 DNA reads TGTGCCAGCAGTCCCAATCTAAGTCTGGGACGCTATGGCTACACCTTC.

This clone was recorded only once. The chain is built from TRBV6-5 and TRBJ2-2, with D maybe TRBD1 (6 bases). Trimming removed 4 bases from V and 7 bases from J, with 13 bases in between. Germline values: CDR1 MNHEY, CDR2 SVGAGI. The CDR3 spans 14 residues. CDR3 region: CASSSGPQGGELFF. CDR3 bases: TGTGCCAGCAGTTCGGGACCACAGGGCGGGGAGCTGTTTTTT.

The V and J genes are TRBV27 and TRBJ2-5; 7 bases align to TRBD1. Germline assignment: CDR1 MNHEY and CDR2 SMNVEV (reference sequence). This CDR3 has 15 amino acids. V shed 3 bases, J shed 4 bases, and the junction held 8 bases outside the gene matches. CDR3 in DNA: TGTGCCAGCAGTTTGAATCGGGCAGGGGGAGAGACCCAGTACTTC. Amino acid sequence: CASSLNRAGGETQYF.

The rearrangement links TRBV6-5 to TRBJ2-5; TRBD2 might be the D (5 bases). CDR1 is MNHEY, CDR2 SVGAGI, per germline. V lost 2 bases to trimming and J lost 5 bases, with 6 bases between them. This CDR3 has 12 residues. Here the CDR3 DNA reads TGTGCCAGCAGTTACCCGGGGGAGACCCAGTACTTC. Protein product: CASSYPGETQYF.

The chain has TRBV28 and TRBJ1-2, with TRBD1 as a possible D gene (5 bases). Per germline, CDR1 MDHEN and CDR2 SYDVKM. This CDR3 spans 14 amino acids. V was pared by 6 bases and J by 0 bases, with 11 bases between. The CDR3 reads CASSQPGANYGYTF. CDR3 bases: TGTGCCAGCAGCCAACCGGGGGCTAACTATGGCTACACCTTC.

This clone appeared a single time. V is TRBV7-2 and J is TRBJ2-3; possibly TRBD1 for D (5 bases). V lost 1 base to trimming and J lost 7 bases, with 15 bases between them. CDR1 and CDR2 (germline): SGHTA, FQGNSA. There are 15 residues in the CDR3. DNA of the CDR3: TGTGCCAGCAGCTTAGATAGGGGTGGGTGGAATACGCAGTATTTT. This encodes CASSLDRGGWNTQYF. Full variable domain (remainder filled in from reference TRBV7-2 and TRBJ2-3): GAGVSQSPSNKVTEKGKDVELRCDPISGHTALYWYRQSLGQGLEFLIYFQGNSAPDKSGLPSDRFSAERTGGSVSTLTIQRTQQEDSAVYLCASSLDRGGWNTQYFGPGTRLTVL.

V is TRBV19 and J is TRBJ2-7; 9 bases are a match to TRBD1. The V gene's germline CDR1 is LNHDA and CDR2 SQIVND (reference sequence). The V segment lost 4 bases and the J segment 3 bases; nucleotides outside the gene matches: 4. This CDR3 has 14 residues. The CDR3 protein is CASSTWDRDYEQYF. The CDR3 DNA is TGTGCCAGTAGTACATGGGACAGGGACTACGAGCAGTACTTC.

The J gene is TRBJ1-6, the V gene TRBV4-3, with unresolved D. The CDR3 sequence is 15 residues long. Germline assignment: CDR1 LGHNA and CDR2 YSLEER. V lost 1 base, J lost 7 bases, and 11 bases lay in between. The CDR3, as DNA: TGCGCCAGCAGCCAAGTAATGGTGGGGAATTCACCCCTCCACTTT. Residues: CASSQVMVGNSPLHF.